This TCR beta chain was documented in a study of cytomegalovirus exposure and HLA in healthy donors. Details on this clone: The antigen is undetermined.

Both 60 Vbeta primers and 13 Jbeta primers went into the PCR. The repertoire was sequenced with immunoSEQ multiplex PCR; TCRdb's copy has only in-frame clones and lacks some. The sample has about 97,000 clones, about 81% seen once. Germline V gene data show CDR1 as LGHNA and CDR2 as YSLEER. The CDR3 contains 16 residues. The trim removed 4 bases at V and 2 bases at J, leaving 8 bases unmatched. Each donor was healthy, and each was a bone marrow donor. Study-wide results and limits: As was reported, the classifier diagnosed cytomegalovirus status with high specificity and sensitivity. Cytomegalovirus association was listed for about 150 TCR beta chains. In a later analysis, several top co-occurrence clusters appeared linked to parvovirus B19, influenza, CMV and Epstein-Barr virus.

V and J are TRBV4-3 and TRBJ2-7; TRBD2 matches 10 bases. The TCR comes from a middle-aged man in good health and CMV-seronegative. Sequenced: PBMCs. The CDR3 loop is CASSRTRAGGPYEQYF. CDR3 bases: TGCGCCAGCAGCCGAACAAGAGCGGGAGGGCCCTACGAGCAGTACTTC.